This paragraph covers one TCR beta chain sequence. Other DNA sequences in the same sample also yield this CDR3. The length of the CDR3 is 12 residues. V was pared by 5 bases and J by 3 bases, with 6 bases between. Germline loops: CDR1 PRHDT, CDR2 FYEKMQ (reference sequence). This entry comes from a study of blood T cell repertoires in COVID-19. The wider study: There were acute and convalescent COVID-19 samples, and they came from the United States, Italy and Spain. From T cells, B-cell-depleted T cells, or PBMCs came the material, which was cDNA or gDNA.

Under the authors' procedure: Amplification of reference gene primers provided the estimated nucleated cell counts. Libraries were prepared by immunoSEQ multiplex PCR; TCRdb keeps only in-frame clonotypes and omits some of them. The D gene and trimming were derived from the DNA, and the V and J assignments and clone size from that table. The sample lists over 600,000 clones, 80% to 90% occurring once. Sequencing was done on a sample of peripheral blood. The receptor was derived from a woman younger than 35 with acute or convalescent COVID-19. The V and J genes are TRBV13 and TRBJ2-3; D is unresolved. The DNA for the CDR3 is TGTGCCAGCAGCCCCAGGACAGATACGCAGTATTTT. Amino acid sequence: CASSPRTDTQYF.